The rows below give T cell receptor beta chains drawn from one sample of a study of CD8+ T cells in alopecia areata. TCRdb's copy holds only in-frame clones and misses some; the assay was immunoSEQ multiplex PCR. Among roughly 140,000 clones, 62% were seen once, and the ten largest hold about 40%. Sequencing was performed on CD8+ T cells sorted from blood. The receptors stem from a human donor in good health. Each CDR3 is given with its conserved first and last residue. D genes are given only for firm matches. Where a row states a size, it is once, few, many or the class of an expanded clone; other rows omit it.

TRBJ1-4	few	NA	TRBV7-8	TGTGCCAGCAGCCCCGGGACAACAGGCGGTGAAAAACTGTTTTTT	CASSPGTTGGEKLFF
TRBJ1-2	once	TRBD1	TRBV6-1	TGTGCCAGCAGTGAACCGGGACAGGGGAGGAATGGCTACACCTTC	CASSEPGQGRNGYTF
TRBJ2-2	NA	NA	TRBV5-6	TGTGCCAGCAGTTTGTATCCGAGTACCGGGGAGCTGTTTTTT	CASSLYPSTGELFF
TRBJ1-5	NA	TRBD1	TRBV15	TGTGCCACCAGCAGAGATGGGTGGGCAGGGGGGAGCAATCAGCCCCAGCATTTT	CATSRDGWAGGSNQPQHF
TRBJ2-3	many	NA	TRBV6-4	TGTGCCAGCAGTGCGGGACAATCTAGCACAGATACGCAGTATTTT	CASSAGQSSTDTQYF
TRBJ2-5	few	TRBD2	TRBV11-2	TGTGCCAGCAGCTTGCGGTATGGGGAGGGAGAGACCCAGTACTTC	CASSLRYGEGETQYF
TRBJ1-5	NA	NA	TRBV2	TGTGCCAGCGAACTCCTAGTGGGGGGCAATCAGCCCCAGCATTTT	CASELLVGGNQPQHF
TRBJ2-2	NA	NA	TRBV5-1	TGCGCCAGCAGCTTGGTTGGGACGTTGAACACCGGGGAGCTGTTTTTT	CASSLVGTLNTGELFF
TRBJ2-7	NA	NA	TRBV18	TGTGCCAGCTCACCAGCGGGTTCCTACGAGCAGTACTTC	CASSPAGSYEQYF
TRBJ1-2	NA	NA	TRBV9	TGTGCCAGCAGCGTCGATGGACAGAACTATGGCTACACCTTC	CASSVDGQNYGYTF
TRBJ2-7	few	NA	TRBV29-1	TGCAGCGTTCGCAGGGGAAGCTCCTACGAGCAGTACTTC	CSVRRGSSYEQYF
TRBJ2-1	NA	NA	TRBV29-1	TGCAGCGCCCTGACTACTTACAATGAGCAGTTCTTC	CSALTTYNEQFF
TRBJ1-2	NA	TRBD1	TRBV2	TGTGCCAGCAGTGAAGGAGCAGGGGGAGATGGCTACACCTTC	CASSEGAGGDGYTF
TRBJ1-2	few	NA	TRBV30	TGTGCCTGGAGCATCGATGGTCTTGCCCCCCTAGATGGCTACACCTTC	CAWSIDGLAPLDGYTF
TRBJ2-1	once	TRBD2	TRBV9	TGTGCCAGCAGCTTGACTAGCGGGAGGGCCAATGAGCAGTTCTTC	CASSLTSGRANEQFF
TRBJ1-2	NA	NA	TRBV2	TGTGCCAGCAGTGCTCTCTATGGCTACACCTTC	CASSALYGYTF
TRBJ1-4	NA	NA	TRBV29-1	TGCAGCGTTGGGGCAGGAGATGAAAAACTGTTTTTT	CSVGAGDEKLFF
TRBJ2-4	NA	NA	TRBV20-1	TGCAGTGCCTCAGCCAAAAACATTCAGTACTTC	CSASAKNIQYF
TRBJ1-5	NA	NA	TRBV27	TGTGCCAGCAGCACAGGAGCCAATCAGCCCCAGCATTTT	CASSTGANQPQHF
TRBJ1-2	NA	NA	TRBV30	TGTGCCTGGAGCTGGGGCAGGGGTCTCTATGGCTACACCTTC	CAWSWGRGLYGYTF
TRBJ2-3	NA	NA	TRBV5-6	TGTGCCAGCAGTCCGGGACATCGAGGAGATACGCAGTATTTT	CASSPGHRGDTQYF
TRBJ2-3	NA	NA	TRBV7-9	TGTGCCAGCACCGGCATTACTACAGATACGCAGTATTTT	CASTGITTDTQYF
TRBJ2-5	few	NA	TRBV5-6	TGTGCCAGCAGCCTACGGGACACCCTCTTACAAGAGACCCAGTACTTC	CASSLRDTLLQETQYF
TRBJ1-5	NA	NA	TRBV6-4	TGTGCCAGCAGGCGCAGGGTGAGGAATCAGCCCCAGCATTTT	CASRRRVRNQPQHF
TRBJ1-1	NA	NA	TRBV19	TGTGCCAGTACTCTCGACAGCTTGAACACTGAAGCTTTCTTT	CASTLDSLNTEAFF
TRBJ2-7	once	NA	TRBV5-1	TGCGCCAGCAGCTTGGCTGGGGGCGGGTACGAGCAGTACTTC	CASSLAGGGYEQYF
TRBJ2-1	once	TRBD2	TRBV9	TGTGCCAGCAGCGTACGAGGGACTAGACCGGACAATGAGCAGTTCTTC	CASSVRGTRPDNEQFF
TRBJ1-2	NA	NA	TRBV2	TGTGCCAGCAGTAACTGGGACGTCGCATATGGCTACACCTTC	CASSNWDVAYGYTF